Described below is a single T cell receptor beta chain sequence and its context. The antigen is not known. Sequencing used immunoSEQ multiplex PCR; TCRdb keeps in-frame clones, though not all of them. The sample has more than 55,000 clones, approximately 89% seen once. The data belong to a study of identifying expanded T cells in peripheral blood. Study findings and constraints: Differentially abundant clones: about 1.1 between replicates, around 17 at around 2 weeks, around 19 at four. Clone count variance between approximately two-week samples rose with total template count.

The germline V gene has CDR1 MNHEY and CDR2 SVGAGI. CDR3 length: 15 amino acids. V was pared by 4 bases and J by 6 bases, with 2 bases of the junction left unmatched. During the collection period, no donor immune events like infections were recorded. Sequenced input: blood. The clonotype was recovered from a person aged 18-69 years in good health. The gene calls are TRBV6-5 and TRBJ2-1; TRBD2 agrees at 14 bases. The CDR3 coding sequence is TGTGCCAGCAGTTCCGGGACTAGCGGGGGCAATGAGCAGTTCTTC. Translated: CASSSGTSGGNEQFF.